This passage covers 5 T cell receptor beta chains from one sample sequenced in a study of graft-versus-host responses after intestinal transplantation. Which antigens these TCRs recognize remains unknown. The method was immunoSEQ multiplex PCR; TCRdb's version includes in-frame clones alone and lacks a portion of them. The table lists 99,000 or so clones, 87% of them singletons. Material: unstimulated CD4+ T cells sorted from spleen or lymph node cells, obtained before intestinal transplant. The receptors here all came from a human donor who received an intestinal transplant.

The rearrangement links TRBV19 to TRBJ1-6, with D maybe TRBD1 (6 bases). V lost 6 bases and J lost 8, with 14 bases in between. The CDR3 length is 14 residues. Germline V lookup: CDR1 LNHDA, CDR2 SQIVND (reference sequence). CDR3 nucleotide sequence: TGTGCCAGTAGCCAGACAGGAGGGGATTCACCCCTCCACTTT. This encodes CASSQTGGDSPLHF.

This sequence joins TRBV11-1 and TRBJ1-1; no clear D. The V gene's germline CDR1 is SGHAT and CDR2 FQDESV (reference sequence). This CDR3 is built from 14 residues. The V and J ends lost 3 bases and 4 bases respectively, with 12 bases between them. The CDR3 region has the DNA TGTGCCAGCAGCTTGGGCATGCCCACCACTGAAGCTTTCTTT. Protein product: CASSLGMPTTEAFF.

The chain employs TRBV10-3 and TRBJ2-1, with D perhaps matching TRBD1 (6 bases). The germline V and J ends were trimmed by 4 bases and 5 bases, with 12 bases remaining between them. The CDR3 runs to 14 residues. CDR1 is ENHRY, CDR2 SYGVKD, per germline. The CDR3 here is CAISGTVRDNEQFF. CDR3 sequence (DNA): TGTGCCATCAGTGGGACAGTAAGGGACAATGAGCAGTTCTTC.

V gene TRBV4-1 combines with J gene TRBJ2-3, with D uncertain. This CDR3 is built from 17 residues. Germline CDR1 reads MGHRA; CDR2 reads YSYEKL. Trimming took 2 bases from V and 3 from J, leaving 18 bases between them. DNA of the CDR3: TGCGCCAGCAGCCAACGCCCGGCCCGCGTTATTACAGATACGCAGTATTTT. This translates into CASSQRPARVITDTQYF.

The genes are TRBV6-5 and TRBJ2-7; 9 bases are shared with TRBD2. The CDR3 contains 13 residues. Per the germline V gene, CDR1 is MNHEY and CDR2 is SVGAGI. The DNA of the CDR3 is TGTGCGACCTCTAGCGGGATGAGGGTCGAGCAGTACTTC. This gives the protein CATSSGMRVEQYF.